A selection of T cell receptor beta chains follows, all from one sample in a study of OX40 agonist ivuxolimab in advanced cancers. Here immunoSEQ multiplex PCR was the method, and the copy in TCRdb shows in-frame clones only, minus some. The table includes 70,000 to 80,000 clones, about 81% detected once. The sequencing here drew on CD4+ or CD8+ T cells sorted from blood, taken in a trial of the OX40 agonist ivuxolimab. The receptors originated from an adult with an advanced solid tumor such as melanoma, head and neck, liver or kidney cancer. Both conserved end residues are trimmed from each CDR3.

V,CDR3
TRBV28,ATRSGQLPYNEQF
TRBV19,ASRSPGLATDTQY
TRBV7-2,ASTPQGGGNNEQF
TRBV6-1,ATMKERQHNQPQH
TRBV14,ASSQRGSFNEQF
TRBV7-8,ASSPAFVNTEAF
TRBV5-4,ASSHEMGTGGYEQY
TRBV7-9,ASSVQGTLREQY
TRBV18,ASSRGDIYEQY
TRBV7-2,ASSLGIGGRINQPQH
TRBV27,ASSLSVGELF
TRBV7-2,ASSVYGGELF
TRBV19,ASSILSREAF
TRBV18,ASSPDLQETQY
TRBV11-3,ASSLEQGSSYNEQF
TRBV7-8,ASSFLREGYIETQY
TRBV5-1,ASRTSGTYNEQF
TRBV6-5,ASSLTGGSTDTQY
TRBV7-2,ASSYGPLATEAF
TRBV28,ASALTGSWYEQY
TRBV4-2,ASSLLGETGSADTQY
TRBV14,ASSQMGGSTDTQY
TRBV30,AWRTNSGNTIY
TRBV6-1,ASSMHGSNQPQH
TRBV5-5,ASSFTGGGSYEQY
TRBV5-4,ASSLPSSYNEQF
TRBV9,ASSGRLAGYNEQF
TRBV2,ASSAPQGAGTEAF
TRBV18,ASSPQTDPNYGYT
TRBV28,ATREGNYGYT
TRBV7-2,ASSLVLAGDEQY
TRBV29-1,SAAGGQGASYEQY
TRBV6-1,ASSEVVNYEQY
TRBV4-1,ASSQDKTGMNTEAF
TRBV7-9,ASSPLGQGANNEQF
TRBV30,AWQPGTVGNTIY
TRBV14,ASSVDPEFYEQY
TRBV5-1,ASKPGTNTEAF
TRBV7-2,ASSGGQGTGYGYT
TRBV4-2,ASSQARENTEAF
TRBV5-6,ASSFRDVGIYT
TRBV14,ASSRMTDQETQY
TRBV27,ASSLIGGGAFGELF
TRBV2,ASTGRTGTGVQETQY
TRBV9,ASSAPPYNEQF